This TCR beta chain comes out of a study of T-cell reconstitution after alpha-beta-depleted transplantation in children. The CDR3 is made up of 13 amino acids. CDR1 and CDR2 (germline): MNHEY, SMNVEV (reference sequence). V lost 3 bases and J 4 bases, leaving 9 bases between the germline ends. This clonotype was observed a few times. As yet, its antigen is unknown. Unique molecular identifiers were used in preparing the TCRbeta library. TCRdb independently ran MiXCR on the PCR reads; one entry per CDR3 protein. The sample records approximately 130,000 distinct CDR3 sequences, 8% to 10% being singletons. Whole-study results and caveats: Reportedly, roughly two months post-transplant, alpha-beta T cells arose from several hundred expanded graft clones. For some patients, TCRbeta diversity was high at day 60 because of recipient T cells and thymic progenitors that survived. T-cell counts and diversity at one year following transplant were attributed mainly to newly produced T cells.

Source: PBMCs, mostly from graft donor cells, taken 180 days after TCRalphabeta/CD19-depleted stem cell transplant. The genes are TRBV27 and TRBJ1-1; D unclear. This sequence was found in a girl under three years old who had a stem cell transplant for combined immunodeficiency, so the T cells may come from the graft donor. The CDR3 region is CASSLVGGTEAFF. CDR3 nucleotide sequence: TGTGCCAGCAGTTTGGTGGGCGGCACTGAAGCTTTCTTT.